This TCR beta chain is from a study of cytotoxic CD8 clonotypes in ibrutinib-treated CLL. Across the whole study: Patients: 11 relapsed/refractory, approximately 15 treatment-naive, around 17 IGHV unmutated.

About this clone itself: What it binds is not known.

Sequencing was performed with immunoSEQ multiplex PCR; in TCRdb, only in-frame clones are kept and a portion is missing. The data show some 200,000 clones, with nearly 80% seen just once and around 10% held by the top ten. The study's findings and limits: Clonality increased at ibrutinib response and stayed stable in sustained remission. At progression, however, it fell back toward baseline.

The receptor's source is a human donor with chronic lymphocytic leukemia. Here the sequenced sample was PBMCs, taken after 12 months of ibrutinib treatment.

CDR3 DNA sequence: TGTGCCTGGAGTGAACACGGGACAAGAAAACTAATGAACACTGAAGCTTTCTTT. Its protein is CAWSEHGTRKLMNTEAFF. This chain joins TRBV30 and TRBJ1-1; D might be TRBD1 (6 bases). The V gene lost 1 base and the J gene lost 0 bases, with 21 bases spanning the gap. The CDR3 extends over 18 amino acids. Germline CDR1 GTSNPN, CDR2 SVGIG (reference sequence).